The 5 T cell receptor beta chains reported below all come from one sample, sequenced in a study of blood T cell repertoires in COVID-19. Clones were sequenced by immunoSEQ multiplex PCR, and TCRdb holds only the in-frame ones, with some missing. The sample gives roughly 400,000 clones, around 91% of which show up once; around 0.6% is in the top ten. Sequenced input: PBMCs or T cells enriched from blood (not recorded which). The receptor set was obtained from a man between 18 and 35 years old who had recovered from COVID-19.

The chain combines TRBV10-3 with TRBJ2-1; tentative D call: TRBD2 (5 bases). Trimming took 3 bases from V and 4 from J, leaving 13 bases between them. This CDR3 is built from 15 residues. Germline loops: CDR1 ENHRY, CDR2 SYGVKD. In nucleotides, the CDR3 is TGTGCCATCAGTGAATTTAGCGAGTCATACAATGAGCAGTTCTTC. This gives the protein CAISEFSESYNEQFF.

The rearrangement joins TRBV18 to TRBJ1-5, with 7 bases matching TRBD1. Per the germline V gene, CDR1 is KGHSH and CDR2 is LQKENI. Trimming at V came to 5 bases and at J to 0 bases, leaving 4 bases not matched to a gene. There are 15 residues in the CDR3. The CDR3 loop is CASSSGTDSNQPQHF. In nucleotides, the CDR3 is TGTGCCAGCTCATCCGGGACAGATAGCAATCAGCCCCAGCATTTT.

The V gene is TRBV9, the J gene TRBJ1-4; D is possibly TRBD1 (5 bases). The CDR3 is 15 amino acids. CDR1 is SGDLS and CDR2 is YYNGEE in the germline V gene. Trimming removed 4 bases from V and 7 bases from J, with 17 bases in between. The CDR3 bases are TGTGCCAGCAGCCCCCGCAGGGAATGGGGTGAAAAACTGTTTTTT. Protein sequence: CASSPRREWGEKLFF.

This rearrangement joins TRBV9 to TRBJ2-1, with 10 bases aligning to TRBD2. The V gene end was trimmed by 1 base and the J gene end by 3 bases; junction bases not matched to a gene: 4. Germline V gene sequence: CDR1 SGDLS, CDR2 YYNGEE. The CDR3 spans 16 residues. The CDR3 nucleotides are TGTGCCAGCAGCGTAAGGACTAGCGGAGACTACAATGAGCAGTTCTTC. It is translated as CASSVRTSGDYNEQFF.

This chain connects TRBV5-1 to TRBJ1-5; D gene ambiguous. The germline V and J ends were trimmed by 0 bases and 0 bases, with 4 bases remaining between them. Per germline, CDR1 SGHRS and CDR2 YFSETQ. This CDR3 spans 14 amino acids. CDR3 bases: TGCGCCAGCAGCTTGGACTATAGCAATCAGCCCCAGCATTTT. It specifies CASSLDYSNQPQHF. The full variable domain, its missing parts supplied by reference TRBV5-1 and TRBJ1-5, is KAGVTQTPRYLIKTRGQQVTLSCSPISGHRSVSWYQQTPGQGLQFLFEYFSETQRNKGNFPGRFSGRQFSNSRSEMNVSTLELGDSALYLCASSLDYSNQPQHFGDGTRLSIL.